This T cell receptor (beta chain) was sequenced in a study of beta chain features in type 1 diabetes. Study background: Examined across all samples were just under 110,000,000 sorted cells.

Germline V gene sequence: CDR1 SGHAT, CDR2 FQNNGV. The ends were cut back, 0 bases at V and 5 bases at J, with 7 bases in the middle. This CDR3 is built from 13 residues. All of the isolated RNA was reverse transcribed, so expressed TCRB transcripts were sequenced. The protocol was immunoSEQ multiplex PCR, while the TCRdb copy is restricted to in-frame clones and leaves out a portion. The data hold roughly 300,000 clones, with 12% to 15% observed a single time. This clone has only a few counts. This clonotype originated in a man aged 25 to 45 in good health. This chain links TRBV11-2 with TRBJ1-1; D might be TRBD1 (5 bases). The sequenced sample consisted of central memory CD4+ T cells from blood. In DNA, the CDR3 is TGTGCCAGCAGCTTAGAACGACAGACTGAAGCTTTCTTT. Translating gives CASSLERQTEAFF.